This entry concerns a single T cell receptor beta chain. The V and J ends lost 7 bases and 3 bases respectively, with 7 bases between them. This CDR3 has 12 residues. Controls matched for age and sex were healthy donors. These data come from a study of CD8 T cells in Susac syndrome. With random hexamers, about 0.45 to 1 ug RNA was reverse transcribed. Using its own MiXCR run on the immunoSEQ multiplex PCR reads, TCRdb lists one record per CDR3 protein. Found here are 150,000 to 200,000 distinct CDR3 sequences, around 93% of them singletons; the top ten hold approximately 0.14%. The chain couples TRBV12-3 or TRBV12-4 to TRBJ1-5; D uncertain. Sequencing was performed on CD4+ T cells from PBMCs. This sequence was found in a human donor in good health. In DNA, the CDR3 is TGTGCCAGCATGGTCCTCAATCAGCCCCAGCATTTT. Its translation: CASMVLNQPQHF.